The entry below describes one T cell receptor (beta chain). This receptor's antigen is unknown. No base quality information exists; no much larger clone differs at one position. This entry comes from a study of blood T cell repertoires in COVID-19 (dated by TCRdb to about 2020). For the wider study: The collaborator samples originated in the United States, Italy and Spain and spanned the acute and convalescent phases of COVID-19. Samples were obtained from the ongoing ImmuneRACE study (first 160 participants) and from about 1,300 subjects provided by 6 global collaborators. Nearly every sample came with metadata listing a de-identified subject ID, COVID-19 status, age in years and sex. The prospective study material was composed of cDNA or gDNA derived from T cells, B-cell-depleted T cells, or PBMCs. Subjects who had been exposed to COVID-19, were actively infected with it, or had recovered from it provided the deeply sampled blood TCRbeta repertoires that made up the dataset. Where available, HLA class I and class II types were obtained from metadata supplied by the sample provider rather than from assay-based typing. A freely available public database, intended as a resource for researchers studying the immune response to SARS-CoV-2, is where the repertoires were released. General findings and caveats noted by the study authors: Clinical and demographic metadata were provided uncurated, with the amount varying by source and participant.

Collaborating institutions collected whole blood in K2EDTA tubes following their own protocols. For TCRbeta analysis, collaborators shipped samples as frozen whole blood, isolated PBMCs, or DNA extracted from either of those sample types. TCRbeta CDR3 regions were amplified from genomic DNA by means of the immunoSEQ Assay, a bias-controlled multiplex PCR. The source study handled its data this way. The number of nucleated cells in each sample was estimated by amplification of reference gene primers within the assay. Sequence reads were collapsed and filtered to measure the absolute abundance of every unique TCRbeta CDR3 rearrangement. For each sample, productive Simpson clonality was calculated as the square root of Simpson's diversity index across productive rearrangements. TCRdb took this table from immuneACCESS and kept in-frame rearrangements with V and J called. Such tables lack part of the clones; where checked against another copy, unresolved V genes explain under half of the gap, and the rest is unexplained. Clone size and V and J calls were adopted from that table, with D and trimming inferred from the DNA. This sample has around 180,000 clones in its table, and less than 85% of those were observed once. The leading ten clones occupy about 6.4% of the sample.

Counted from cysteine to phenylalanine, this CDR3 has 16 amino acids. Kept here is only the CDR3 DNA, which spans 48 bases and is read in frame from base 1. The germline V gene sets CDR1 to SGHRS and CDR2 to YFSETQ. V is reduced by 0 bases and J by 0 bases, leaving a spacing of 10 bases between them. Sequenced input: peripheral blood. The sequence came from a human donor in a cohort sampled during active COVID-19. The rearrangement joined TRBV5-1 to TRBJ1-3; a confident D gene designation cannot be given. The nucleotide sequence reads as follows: TGCGCCAGCAGCTTGGCCGGGTCTCACTCTGGAAACACCATATATTTT. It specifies CASSLAGSHSGNTIYF. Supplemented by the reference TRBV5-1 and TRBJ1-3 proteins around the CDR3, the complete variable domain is KAGVTQTPRYLIKTRGQQVTLSCSPISGHRSVSWYQQTPGQGLQFLFEYFSETQRNKGNFPGRFSGRQFSNSRSEMNVSTLELGDSALYLCASSLAGSHSGNTIYFGEGSWLTVV.